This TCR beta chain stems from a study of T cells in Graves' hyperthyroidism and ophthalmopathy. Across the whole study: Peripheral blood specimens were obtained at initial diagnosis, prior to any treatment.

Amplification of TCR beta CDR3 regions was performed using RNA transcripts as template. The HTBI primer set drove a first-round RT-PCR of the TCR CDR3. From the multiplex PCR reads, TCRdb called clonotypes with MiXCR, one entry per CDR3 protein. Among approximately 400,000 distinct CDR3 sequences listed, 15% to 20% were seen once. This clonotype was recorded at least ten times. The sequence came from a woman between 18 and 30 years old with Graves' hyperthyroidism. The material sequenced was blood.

This CDR3 reads CAWSFGAGANVLTF. The DNA for the CDR3 is TGTGCCTGGAGTTTCGGGGCTGGGGCCAACGTCCTGACTTTC. The chain uses TRBV30 and TRBJ2-6; D might be TRBD2 (5 bases). Per germline, CDR1 GTSNPN and CDR2 SVGIG (reference sequence). CDR3 length equals 14 residues. Trimming cost V 2 bases and J 2 bases, with 7 bases left between them.